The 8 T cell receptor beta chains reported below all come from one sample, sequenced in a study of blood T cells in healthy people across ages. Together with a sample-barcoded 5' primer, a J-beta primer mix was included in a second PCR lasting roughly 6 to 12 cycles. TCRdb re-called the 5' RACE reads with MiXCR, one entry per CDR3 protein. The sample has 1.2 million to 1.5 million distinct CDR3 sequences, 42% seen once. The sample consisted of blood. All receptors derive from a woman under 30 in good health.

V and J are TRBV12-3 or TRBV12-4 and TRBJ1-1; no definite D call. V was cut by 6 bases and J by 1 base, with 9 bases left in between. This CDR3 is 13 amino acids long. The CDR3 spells CASRIDTNTEAFF. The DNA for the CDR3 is TGTGCCAGCAGGATTGACACGAACACTGAAGCTTTCTTT.

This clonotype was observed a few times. The CDR3 protein is CASSPDAGTYNEQFF. As DNA, the CDR3 is TGTGCCAGCAGCCCGGACGCGGGGACCTACAATGAGCAGTTCTTC. This chain links TRBV7-9 with TRBJ2-1, with D maybe TRBD2 (6 bases). The CDR3 spans 15 residues. CDR1 is SEHNR, CDR2 FQNEAQ, per germline (reference sequence). Deletions cut 5 bases from V and 2 bases from J, with 13 bases between. The full variable domain, in which reference TRBV7-9 and TRBJ2-1 provide the parts outside the CDR3, is DTGVSQNPRHKITKRGQNVTFRCDPISEHNRLYWYRQTLGQGPEFLTYFQNEAQLEKSRLLSDRFSAERPKGSFSTLEIQRTEQGDSAMYLCASSPDAGTYNEQFFGPGTRLTVL.

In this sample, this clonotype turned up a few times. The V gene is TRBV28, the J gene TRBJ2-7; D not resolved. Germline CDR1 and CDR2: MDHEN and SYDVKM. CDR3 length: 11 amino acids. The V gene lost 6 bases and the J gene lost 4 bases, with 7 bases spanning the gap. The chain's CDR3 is CASRSPYEQYF. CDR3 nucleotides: TGTGCCAGCAGATCCCCTTACGAGCAGTACTTC.

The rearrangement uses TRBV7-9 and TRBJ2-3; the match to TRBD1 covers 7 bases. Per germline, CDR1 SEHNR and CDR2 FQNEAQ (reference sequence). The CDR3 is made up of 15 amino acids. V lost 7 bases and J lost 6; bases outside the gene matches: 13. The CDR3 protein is CASTLSTGSKDTQYF. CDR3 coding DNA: TGTGCCAGCACCCTCTCGACAGGGTCAAAGGATACGCAGTATTTT.

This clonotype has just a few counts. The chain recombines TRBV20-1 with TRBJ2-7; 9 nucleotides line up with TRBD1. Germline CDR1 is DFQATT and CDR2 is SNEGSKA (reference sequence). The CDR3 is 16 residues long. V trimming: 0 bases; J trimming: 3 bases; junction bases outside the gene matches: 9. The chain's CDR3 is CSARDLDRGLDYEQYF. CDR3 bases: TGCAGTGCTAGAGATCTGGACAGGGGTTTAGACTACGAGCAGTACTTC.

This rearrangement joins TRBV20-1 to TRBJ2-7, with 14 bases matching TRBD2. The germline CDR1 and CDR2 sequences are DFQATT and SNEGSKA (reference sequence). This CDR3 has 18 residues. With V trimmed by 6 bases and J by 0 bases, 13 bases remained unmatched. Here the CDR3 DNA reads TGCAGTGCCTGGCCGCGGACTAGCGGGAGGACCGCCTCCTACGAGCAGTACTTC. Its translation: CSAWPRTSGRTASYEQYF.

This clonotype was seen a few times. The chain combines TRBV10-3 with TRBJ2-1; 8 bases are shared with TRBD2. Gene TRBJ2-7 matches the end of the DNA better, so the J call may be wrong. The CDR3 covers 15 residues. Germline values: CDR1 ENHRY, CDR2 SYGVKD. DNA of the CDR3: TGTGCCATCAAGGACAGCGGGAGCTCCTACAATGAGCAGTACTTC. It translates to CAIKDSGSSYNEQYF.

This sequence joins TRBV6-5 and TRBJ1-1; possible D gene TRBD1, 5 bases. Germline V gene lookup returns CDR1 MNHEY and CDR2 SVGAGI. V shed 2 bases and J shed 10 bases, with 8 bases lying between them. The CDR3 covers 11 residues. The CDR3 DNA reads TGTGCCAGCAGTTACGGGGGAGCAGCTTTCTTT. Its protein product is CASSYGGAAFF.